Below, 12 T cell receptor beta chains from the same sample are listed, as sequenced in a study of T cell responses to AZD1222 COVID-19 vaccine (dated by TCRdb to 2020 to 2023). To prepare the library, the immunoSEQ multiplex PCR assay was applied. TCRdb took this table from immuneACCESS and kept in-frame rearrangements with V and J called. Such tables lack part of the clones; where checked against another copy, unresolved V genes explain under half of the gap, and the rest is unexplained. The sample includes more than 95,000 clones, with about 91% observed a single time. The top ten clonotypes cover approximately 18% of the sample. The sample's time point label, in plain terms: baseline before first vaccination. The sample consisted of peripheral blood, taken on day 0 of AZD1222 vaccination. The receptors stem from an adult in good health.

The J gene is TRBJ1-2, the V gene TRBV27, with D tentatively TRBD1 (6 bases). CDR1 is MNHEY, CDR2 SMNVEV, per germline (reference sequence). This CDR3 has 15 amino acids. Deletions cut 5 bases from V and 2 bases from J, with 15 bases between. CDR3 DNA: TGTGCCAGCAGTCCCTGGACAGTCCAAAACTATGGCTACACCTTC. As protein: CASSPWTVQNYGYTF.

This clone was found once. V gene TRBV19 combines with J gene TRBJ1-6; 10 nucleotides line up with TRBD1. The CDR3 is 16 amino acids. Losses at the gene ends were 6 bases for V and 7 bases for J; bases not matched to a gene: 9. Per germline, CDR1 LNHDA and CDR2 SQIVND (reference sequence). This CDR3 is CASSLTGQGVNSPLHF. Here the CDR3 DNA reads TGTGCCAGTAGCCTGACTGGACAGGGGGTCAATTCACCCCTCCACTTT.

The gene calls are TRBV4-1 and TRBJ1-1; a possible D gene is TRBD1 (5 bases). The V end lost 2 bases, the J end lost 1 base, and 17 bases lay between the germline ends. The germline gives CDR1 MGHRA, CDR2 YSYEKL. The CDR3 is 17 residues long. The CDR3 is CASSQISTGRKNTEAFF. The CDR3 nucleotides read TGCGCCAGCAGCCAAATCTCTACGGGACGGAAGAACACTGAAGCTTTCTTT.

The genes are TRBV4-2 and TRBJ2-1; D is unresolved. V gave up 1 base and J gave up 5 bases, with 9 bases separating them. The CDR3 consists of 14 residues. Germline CDR1 LGHNA, CDR2 YNFKEQ. DNA for the CDR3: TGTGCCAGCAGCCAAGCCTTGACCGACAATGAGCAGTTCTTC. Amino acids: CASSQALTDNEQFF.

The chain carries TRBV5-1 and TRBJ2-1; D tentatively reads TRBD1 or TRBD2 (6 bases each). V dropped 1 base and J dropped 6 bases, with 14 bases sitting between them. Germline CDR1 reads SGHRS; CDR2 reads YFSETQ. This CDR3 comprises 15 residues. This CDR3 reads CASSLLSGALNEQFF. The DNA for the CDR3 is TGCGCCAGCAGCTTGTTGTCGGGGGCCCTCAATGAGCAGTTCTTC.

CDR3 residues: CASSGTSGGGNEQFF. CDR3 in DNA: TGTGCCAGCTCAGGGACTAGCGGGGGAGGCAATGAGCAGTTCTTC. The V call is TRBV18, the J call TRBJ2-1; the match to TRBD2 covers 14 bases. The CDR3 totals 15 residues. Germline V gene data show CDR1 as KGHSH and CDR2 as LQKENI. V dropped 5 bases and J dropped 6; count of bases not matched to a gene: 3.

V is TRBV6-1 and J is TRBJ2-7; 8 bases agree with TRBD2. The CDR3 runs to 17 residues. Germline CDR1 MNHNS, CDR2 SASEGT. V gave up 2 bases and J gave up 2 bases; unmatched junction bases: 11. The CDR3 protein is CASSEIRGLVAPYEQYF. The CDR3, as DNA: TGTGCCAGCAGTGAAATAAGGGGACTAGTTGCACCCTACGAGCAGTACTTC.

This chain joins TRBV5-1 and TRBJ2-5; 7 bases line up with TRBD1. CDR1 is SGHRS and CDR2 is YFSETQ in the germline V gene. V dropped 4 bases and J dropped 1; count of bases not matched to a gene: 1. The CDR3 runs to 13 residues. DNA of the CDR3: TGCGCCAGCAGCGGGACAGCCCAAGAGACCCAGTACTTC. This gives the protein CASSGTAQETQYF.

J is TRBJ2-2 and V is TRBV9; 10 nucleotides line up with TRBD1. The CDR3 loop spans 21 amino acids. Germline-derived CDR1 and CDR2 are SGDLS and YYNGEE. J gave up 0 bases and V 3 bases, and 17 bases lay outside the gene matches. The DNA for the CDR3 is TGTGCCAGCAGCGCCCTTTACAGATCCGGGACAGGGGTCTCGAACACCGGGGAGCTGTTTTTT. It codes for CASSALYRSGTGVSNTGELFF.

V and J are TRBV5-1 and TRBJ2-2; D not resolved. Germline V gene data show CDR1 as SGHRS and CDR2 as YFSETQ. CDR3 length: 15 amino acids. V lost 4 bases and J lost 0, with 10 bases in between. The CDR3 DNA reads as TGCGCCAGCAGCCCGCCAGCTGCGAACACCGGGGAGCTGTTTTTT. Amino acid sequence: CASSPPAANTGELFF.

A word on this clone: One junction end does not reproduce the germline sequence, and a read error may be involved. The gene calls are TRBV7-7 and TRBJ2-5; either TRBD1 or TRBD2 may supply D (5 bases each). The CDR3 is 15 residues long. CDR1 and CDR2 from the germline V gene are SSHAT and FNYEAQ (reference sequence). The DNA for the CDR3 is TGTGCTAGCAGCCAAGGGACCGAGAAGGTGGAGACCCAGTACTTC. Its translation: CASSQGTEKVETQYF.

The chain joins TRBV6-1 to TRBJ1-5, with 7 bases fitting TRBD1. Germline lookup yields CDR1 MNHNS and CDR2 SASEGT. The CDR3 extends over 16 amino acids. Unmatched junction bases numbered 6, after V lost 2 bases and J lost 2 bases. CDR3 coding DNA: TGTGCCAGCAGTGAAAGCAGGGGGTCGGGCAATCAGCCCCAGCATTTT. Its translation is CASSESRGSGNQPQHF.